The clone carrying this TCR beta chain is classed as medium-sized. Its matching antigen is unknown. The V gene lost 0 bases and the J gene lost 13 bases, with 11 bases spanning the gap. CDR1 SGHDT and CDR2 YYEEEE come from the germline V gene. The CDR3 extends over 12 amino acids. These data are taken from a study of T-cell memory formation after mild COVID-19. Study in general: TCR clustering was largely donor specific. General study results and limits: The study found contracting CD4+ clones mainly in CM and EM and contracting CD8+ clones in EMRA. The finding that pre-infection memory included some responding clones suggested that cross-reactive memory joined.

The authors produced TCR alpha and TCR beta cDNA libraries with sample barcodes and UMIs by 5'RACE using constant-segment primers. TCRdb itself ran the 5' RACE reads through MiXCR, one entry per CDR3 protein. The table has tens of thousands of distinct CDR3 sequences, around 6.6% seen once. The material sequenced was PBMCs or a T cell subset sorted from them (not recorded which). The rearrangement uses TRBV5-6 and TRBJ2-4; a possible D gene is TRBD1 (5 bases). This TCR came from an adult who had mild COVID-19 (a few samples of this study predate the infection). Cell type and time point are not known. The chain's CDR3 is CASSLEGKKQYF. CDR3 nucleotides: TGTGCCAGCAGCTTGGAGGGGAAAAAGCAGTACTTC.